The 12 T cell receptor beta chains reported below all come from one sample, sequenced in a study of shared clonotypes between healthy human individuals. The repertoire was sequenced with immunoSEQ multiplex PCR; TCRdb's copy has only in-frame clones and lacks some. The sample contains 490,000 or so clones, approximately 79% of which appear only once. Sequencing input: PBMCs. The source is a woman aged 40 to 50 in good health. Some clones in this sample may be carry-over from other donors' samples.

The chain combines TRBV9 with TRBJ2-3, with D tentatively TRBD1 or TRBD2 (5 bases each). V was trimmed by 4 bases and J by 6 bases, leaving 12 bases between them. The CDR3 covers 13 residues. In germline, CDR1 is SGDLS, CDR2 YYNGEE. The DNA of the CDR3 is TGTGCCAGCAGCCCCCGGGGACGTGATACGCAGTATTTT. Residues: CASSPRGRDTQYF.

The genes are TRBV28 and TRBJ2-7; no reliable D call. CDR3 length: 14 residues. V was clipped by 7 bases and J by 2 bases, with 15 bases between them. CDR1 and CDR2 from the germline V gene are MDHEN and SYDVKM. CDR3 in amino acids: CASKLSPRTYEQYF. Here the CDR3 DNA reads TGTGCCAGCAAACTTAGCCCTAGAACCTACGAGCAGTACTTC.

The rearrangement links TRBV4-1 to TRBJ2-7; 8 bases are shared with TRBD1. The CDR3 totals 14 residues. J was trimmed by 6 bases and V by 1 base; bases with no gene match: 5. The germline CDR1 and CDR2 sequences are MGHRA and YSYEKL. CDR3 DNA: TGCGCCAGCAGCCAAGTTCAGGGGGCCCTCGAGCAGTACTTC. Encoded protein: CASSQVQGALEQYF.

The chain links TRBV6-1 to TRBJ2-1; D might be TRBD2 (7 bases). Germline V gene sequence: CDR1 MNHNS, CDR2 SASEGT. CDR3 length equals 14 residues. V lost 6 bases to trimming and J lost 9 bases, with 18 bases between them. The CDR3 loop reads CASSPRGGVPEQFF. The CDR3 nucleotides read TGTGCCAGCAGCCCCAGGGGAGGGGTCCCTGAGCAGTTCTTC.

On this clone itself: A much larger clone sits a single nucleotide away, making a read error possible. The same CDR3 is also encoded by other DNA sequences in this sample. The chain has TRBV11-3 and TRBJ2-5; weak D call: TRBD2 (6 bases). In germline, CDR1 is SGHNT, CDR2 YENEEA. The CDR3 loop spans 13 amino acids. The V gene lost 5 bases and the J gene lost 5 bases, with 12 bases spanning the gap. CDR3 nucleotide sequence: TGTGCCAGCAGCCGGCAGGGAGGCGAGACCCAGTACTTC. It specifies CASSRQGGETQYF.

V gene TRBV27 combines with J gene TRBJ2-2; TRBD2 matches at 11 bases. Germline values: CDR1 MNHEY, CDR2 SMNVEV (reference sequence). The CDR3 totals 16 residues. After removal of 5 bases from V and 5 bases from J, the junction contained 7 bases not matched to a gene. DNA of the CDR3: TGTGCCAGCAGTAATAGCGGGAGGGCCTATACCGGGGAGCTGTTTTTT. Translation: CASSNSGRAYTGELFF.

This clone was recorded a few times. The chain combines TRBV5-1 with TRBJ2-7; 10 bases fit TRBD2. The CDR3 runs to 16 residues. With 1 base clipped from V and 2 bases from J, the junction kept 6 bases outside the gene matches. From germline, CDR1 is SGHRS and CDR2 YFSETQ. CDR3 region: CASSLIGLAEPYEQYF. In DNA form, the CDR3 reads TGCGCCAGCAGCTTGATAGGACTAGCGGAGCCCTACGAGCAGTACTTC.

The rearrangement links TRBV2 to TRBJ2-3; D might be TRBD2 (5 bases). Deletions cut 8 bases from V and 5 bases from J, with 11 bases between. CDR1 SNHLY and CDR2 FYNNEI come from the germline V gene. The CDR3 runs 12 residues. The CDR3 nucleotides are TGTGCCAGCGGAGGTGTTGGAGATACGCAGTATTTT. It codes for CASGGVGDTQYF.

There are many counts of this clone. This sequence joins TRBV27 and TRBJ1-2; a weak D match, TRBD1 (6 bases). CDR1 and CDR2 from the germline V gene are MNHEY and SMNVEV (reference sequence). V lost 6 bases and J lost 6, with 17 bases in between. This CDR3 is 14 amino acids long. This CDR3 reads CASSSGRDNDGYTF. DNA of the CDR3: TGTGCCAGCAGCTCCGGGAGGGACAACGATGGCTACACCTTC.

The chain combines TRBV27 with TRBJ2-7; 7 bases map to TRBD1. The CDR3 covers 20 residues. The V gene's germline CDR1 is MNHEY and CDR2 SMNVEV (reference sequence). Trimming cost V 3 bases and J 6 bases; bases outside gene matches: 26. The CDR3 is CASSFRAPTGQISFSTEQYF. The CDR3 DNA sequence: TGTGCCAGCAGTTTTCGAGCACCGACGGGACAGATTTCTTTTTCGACCGAGCAGTACTTC.

The V gene is TRBV27, the J gene TRBJ1-5; D is ambiguous. Germline values: CDR1 MNHEY, CDR2 SMNVEV (reference sequence). V was clipped by 5 bases and J by 0 bases, with 11 bases between them. The CDR3 extends over 15 amino acids. DNA of the CDR3: TGTGCCAGCAGTCAATCGGGGAGTAGCAATCAGCCCCAGCATTTT. Amino acids: CASSQSGSSNQPQHF.

The V call is TRBV19, the J call TRBJ2-3, with TRBD2 identical over 13 bases. This CDR3 contains 15 residues. Germline V gene data show CDR1 as LNHDA and CDR2 as SQIVND (reference sequence). After removal of 10 bases from V and 8 bases from J, the junction contained 12 bases not matched to a gene. The CDR3 sequence is CATGLAGASSRTQYF. The CDR3 coding sequence is TGTGCCACCGGACTAGCGGGGGCATCCAGTCGTACGCAGTATTTT.